The present TCR beta chain was sequenced within a study of shared clonotypes between healthy human individuals. Notes on this clone: Its antigen remains unknown.

General study findings and limits: Having only a few donors restricted how much genetic and exposure-history diversity was captured.

There were only Caucasian adults among the donors, and all lived in Nashville, Tennessee. The study ran the assay at deep level. Sequencing used immunoSEQ multiplex PCR; TCRdb keeps in-frame clones, though not all of them. The sample lists 470,000 or so clones; about 85% were seen once. The trim removed 8 bases at V and 1 base at J, leaving 3 bases unmatched. The CDR3 is 14 amino acids. The germline CDR1 and CDR2 sequences are LNHDA and SQIVND (reference sequence). The sequenced sample was PBMCs. This chain connects TRBV19 to TRBJ2-3; 10 positions match TRBD2. This receptor was obtained from a woman between 35 and 50 years old in good health. Some clones in this sample may be carry-over from other donors' samples. CDR3: CASGTSAGTDTQYF. CDR3 DNA: TGTGCCAGTGGGACTAGCGCCGGCACAGATACGCAGTATTTT.